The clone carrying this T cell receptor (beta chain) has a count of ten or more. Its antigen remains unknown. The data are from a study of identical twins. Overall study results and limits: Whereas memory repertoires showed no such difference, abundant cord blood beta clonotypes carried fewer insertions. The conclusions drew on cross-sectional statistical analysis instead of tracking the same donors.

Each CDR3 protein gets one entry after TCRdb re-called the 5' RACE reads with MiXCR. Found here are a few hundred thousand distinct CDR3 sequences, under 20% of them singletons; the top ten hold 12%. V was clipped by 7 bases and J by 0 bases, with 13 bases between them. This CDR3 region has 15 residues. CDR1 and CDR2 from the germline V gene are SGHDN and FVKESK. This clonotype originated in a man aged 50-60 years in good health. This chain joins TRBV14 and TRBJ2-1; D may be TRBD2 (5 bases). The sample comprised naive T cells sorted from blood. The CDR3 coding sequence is TGTGCCAGCACCCTCGAGGGTGGCTCCTACAATGAGCAGTTCTTC. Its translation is CASTLEGGSYNEQFF.